This is a list of T cell receptor beta chains from one sample in a study of lymphopenia after photon versus proton radiotherapy. The protocol was immunoSEQ multiplex PCR, while the TCRdb copy is restricted to in-frame clones and leaves out a portion. The sample includes tens of thousands of clones, around 86% of them seen just once. This specimen was peripheral blood, taken from a patient treated with photon-based radiotherapy. The receptors derive from a man aged 35-49 years with gastric cancer. CDR3s include the opening cysteine and the closing phenylalanine or tryptophan. D genes are given only for firm matches. Size values are once, few and many counts, or a class for expanded clones, and some rows have none.

D	size	V	J	CDR3	DNA
NA	once	TRBV9	TRBJ1-1	CASSSAQGAGTEAFF	TGTGCCAGCAGCTCGGCACAGGGTGCGGGCACTGAAGCTTTCTTT
NA	NA	TRBV7-3	TRBJ2-2	CASSLRQRAGELFF	TGTGCCAGCAGCTTAAGACAGAGGGCCGGGGAGCTGTTTTTT
NA	NA	TRBV7-9	TRBJ1-6	CASSLGAVGDSPLHF	TGTGCCAGCAGCTTAGGGGCCGTCGGGGATTCACCCCTCCACTTT
NA	NA	TRBV4-1	TRBJ1-4	CASSPGPYEKLFF	TGCGCCAGCAGCCCCGGTCCATATGAAAAACTGTTTTTT
TRBD1	NA	TRBV5-1	TRBJ2-7	CASSLETGPYEQYF	TGCGCCAGCAGCTTGGAGACAGGGCCCTACGAGCAGTACTTC
TRBD1	NA	TRBV6-1	TRBJ1-4	CATNPGTGLEKLFF	TGTGCCACCAATCCCGGGACAGGGCTAGAAAAACTGTTTTTT
TRBD1	NA	TRBV4-1	TRBJ1-2	CASSQDAGTGYGYTF	TGCGCCAGCAGCCAAGACGCGGGGACAGGGTACGGCTACACCTTC
NA	NA	TRBV6-5	TRBJ1-1	CASRAPGLATEAFF	TGTGCCAGCAGGGCCCCAGGGTTGGCCACTGAAGCTTTCTTT
NA	once	TRBV7-2	TRBJ2-1	CASSRSGGSQFEQFF	TGTGCCAGCAGCCGCTCTGGAGGGTCACAATTTGAGCAGTTCTTC
NA	NA	TRBV7-9	TRBJ2-5	CASSFRLGKGQETQYF	TGTGCCAGCAGCTTCAGGCTGGGAAAGGGGCAAGAGACCCAGTACTTC
NA	NA	TRBV7-2	TRBJ2-1	CASSLAGSNNEQFF	TGTGCCAGCAGCTTAGCGGGGTCAAACAATGAGCAGTTCTTC
NA	NA	TRBV5-1	TRBJ1-3	CASSLDSRPSGNTIYF	TGCGCCAGCAGCTTGGACAGTCGGCCCTCTGGAAACACCATATATTTT
NA	NA	TRBV6-1	TRBJ1-1	CASSNRDPATEAFF	TGTGCCAGCAGCAACAGGGACCCAGCCACTGAAGCTTTCTTT
TRBD1	NA	TRBV25-1	TRBJ2-7	CASSQTGYGEQYF	TGTGCCAGCAGCCAGACAGGGTATGGCGAGCAGTACTTC
TRBD1	few	TRBV16	TRBJ1-1	CASSQSWQGQGEAFF	TGTGCCAGCAGCCAATCGTGGCAGGGACAGGGCGAAGCTTTCTTT
NA	NA	TRBV5-5	TRBJ1-2	CASSPDYYGYTF	TGTGCCAGCAGCCCCGACTACTATGGCTACACCTTC
NA	NA	TRBV7-9	TRBJ1-2	CASSLDGDYGYTF	TGTGCCAGCAGCTTAGACGGTGACTATGGCTACACCTTC
NA	few	TRBV19	TRBJ1-4	CASMQSTNEKLFF	TGTGCCAGTATGCAGTCAACTAATGAAAAACTGTTTTTT
NA	NA	TRBV6-5	TRBJ1-1	CASSYSAGVRAEAFF	TGTGCCAGCAGTTACTCGGCAGGGGTGAGGGCTGAAGCTTTCTTT
NA	NA	TRBV4-2	TRBJ1-2	CASSQVRGAGVYGYTF	TGTGCCAGCAGCCAGGTGAGGGGGGCGGGCGTCTATGGCTACACCTTC
NA	once	TRBV4-2	TRBJ1-2	CASSQEITVPFGEYGYTF	TGTGCCAGCAGCCAAGAAATTACAGTCCCTTTTGGGGAATATGGCTACACCTTC
NA	NA	TRBV18	TRBJ1-5	CASSPNRENQPQHF	TGTGCCAGCTCACCAAACAGGGAAAATCAGCCCCAGCATTTT
NA	NA	TRBV18	TRBJ2-5	CASSRSGRGEETQYF	TGTGCCAGCTCAAGATCGGGGAGAGGGGAAGAAACCCAGTACTTC
TRBD1	NA	TRBV18	TRBJ2-2	CASSPPQGAIGELFF	TGTGCCAGCTCACCACCCCAGGGGGCTATCGGGGAGCTGTTTTTT
TRBD1	NA	TRBV7-9	TRBJ1-6	CASSLGRGGDSPLHF	TGTGCCAGCAGCTTAGGCCGAGGGGGCGATTCACCCCTCCACTTT
NA	NA	TRBV4-3	TRBJ1-4	CASSQGLSGKLFF	TGCGCCAGCAGCCAAGGTCTTTCGGGGAAACTGTTTTTT
NA	NA	TRBV19	TRBJ2-2	CASSLGAGELFF	TGTGCCAGTAGTTTGGGAGCCGGGGAGCTGTTTTTT
NA	NA	TRBV2	TRBJ1-4	CASSSGVSYEKLFF	TGTGCCAGCAGTAGCGGGGTGAGCTATGAAAAACTGTTTTTT
TRBD2	NA	TRBV20-1	TRBJ2-1	CSASLAGEQFF	TGCAGTGCTAGCCTAGCGGGAGAGCAGTTCTTC
NA	NA	TRBV7-2	TRBJ1-2	CASSFWGQGTDGYTF	TGTGCCAGCAGCTTTTGGGGGCAGGGTACGGATGGCTACACCTTC
NA	NA	TRBV19	TRBJ1-2	CASSIDAGVRGYTF	TGTGCCAGTAGTATAGATGCGGGGGTGCGAGGCTACACCTTC
NA	NA	TRBV7-9	TRBJ1-4	CASSLVGVTNEKLFF	TGTGCCAGCAGCTTAGTCGGGGTGACTAATGAAAAACTGTTTTTT
NA	NA	TRBV30	TRBJ2-5	CAWSGGLGETQYF	TGTGCCTGGAGCGGGGGGCTGGGGGAGACCCAGTACTTC
TRBD1	NA	TRBV4-2	TRBJ2-1	CASSQVGQGAYNEQFF	TGTGCCAGCAGCCAAGTGGGACAGGGGGCCTACAATGAGCAGTTCTTC
NA	few	TRBV5-1	TRBJ2-7	CASSLVDGAYEQYF	TGCGCCAGCAGCTTGGTGGACGGAGCCTACGAGCAGTACTTC
NA	NA	TRBV5-4	TRBJ2-2	CASSPDTTGELFF	TGTGCCAGCAGCCCTGACACTACCGGGGAGCTGTTTTTT
NA	few	TRBV9	TRBJ1-4	CASSPGVWRANEKLFF	TGTGCCAGCAGCCCAGGGGTCTGGAGGGCTAATGAAAAACTGTTTTTT
NA	NA	TRBV7-3	TRBJ2-7	CASSLHLGYEQYF	TGTGCCAGCAGCTTACACCTCGGGTACGAGCAGTACTTC
NA	NA	TRBV7-2	TRBJ2-5	CAGGDGAETQYF	TGTGCCGGAGGGGACGGGGCCGAGACCCAGTACTTC
NA	medium-sized	TRBV7-2	TRBJ1-1	CASSPAGANTEAFF	TGTGCCAGCAGCCCAGCAGGGGCCAACACTGAAGCTTTCTTT
NA	NA	TRBV9	TRBJ2-4	CASSASGSARAKNIQYF	TGTGCCAGCAGCGCCTCCGGGTCGGCACGAGCCAAAAACATTCAGTACTTC
TRBD1	NA	TRBV7-9	TRBJ1-4	CASSRGQGNEKLFF	TGTGCCAGCAGCAGAGGACAGGGAAATGAAAAACTGTTTTTT
TRBD1	once	TRBV5-1	TRBJ1-1	CASRIGTGGFEAFF	TGCGCCAGCAGAATAGGGACAGGGGGCTTCGAAGCTTTCTTT